This T cell receptor beta chain emerged from a study of shared clonotypes between healthy human individuals (dated by TCRdb to 2018 to 2021). Regarding the study in general: Three men and a couple of women, aged 18 to 49 years, made up the cohort. Each donor's leukapheresis produced roughly between roughly 0.94 and 9.5 billion PBMCs. To increase sequencing depth and limit assay-specific biases, TCR repertoire library preparation and sequencing were carried out by different laboratories using diverse techniques. For each donor, CD4 naive and CD4 memory were each run on three plates, CD8 naive on two plates, and CD8 memory on one plate. Blood TCR repertoires of five healthy adults were deeply sequenced to estimate repertoire size and the extent of clonotype sharing between individuals.

The study at large found these results: Sampling was restricted to blood, and TCR repertoires in tissues likely differ from the TCR repertoires found in blood. Clonotypes shared by all four sorted-subset donors showed higher generation probabilities than non-shared clonotypes. Estimated clonotype richness was generally larger for naive than for memory subsets. Across a handful of donors, 5% to 6% of naive CD4, over 3% of naive CD8, around 2.1% of memory CD4, and approximately 0.4% of memory CD8 clonotypes were shared. Because the study included only a small number of donors, the genetic and exposure-history diversity represented was limited. Based on pairwise subsampling, the degree of clonotype sharing among donors was expected to be affected by sequencing depth. Rarefaction of sorted-subset datasets indicated incomplete sequencing despite the large sequencing depth.

CD8 naive samples were obtained by positive selection for CCR7 among CD45RO-negative cells, yielding a CD45RA+CCR7+ population from which TemRA cells were excluded. The donors were healthy, HIV-negative adults who had no recently reported acute infections or vaccinations. Only Caucasian adults living in Nashville, Tennessee, USA were represented among the donors. Blood was collected by leukapheresis, and PBMCs were isolated by Ficoll-Histopaque density gradient centrifugation and then cryopreserved in liquid nitrogen vapor phase. Purity and quantity of every magnetically sorted T cell population were checked by analytical flow cytometry. Genomic DNA was isolated from each sorted fraction and quantified by UV absorbance on a Nanodrop 2000c. The CDR3 runs 15 residues from the cysteine to the phenylalanine. Just CDR3 DNA is preserved here, 45 bases in frame from base 1. At the junction V is shortened by 0 bases and J by 2 bases; bases outside the gene matches: 3. The germline V gene provides CDR1 LGHNA and CDR2 YNFKEQ.

Using the deep immunoSEQ assay, TCR CDR3 regions were amplified from genomic DNA by multiplex PCR. Genomic DNA extracted from each cell subset was distributed evenly over all wells of several immunoSEQ 96-well plates, and each plate served as one replicate. For sorted subsets, each replicate PCR was loaded with approximately 200 ng genomic DNA, equivalent to 30,000 or so T cell genomes. Purified libraries were measured with a Qubit 3.0 fluorometer, size-checked on a Bioanalyzer 2100, and measured again with the KAPA Library Quantification kit. Every immunoSEQ 96-well plate was sequenced on a dedicated single-read 150-cycle Illumina NextSeq 550 flow cell. As for how the authors treated the data: The immunoSEQ output contained only junctional sequences without quality scores, so filtering could not match that applied to full-length reads. To assign V/J genes and CDR3, sequences were annotated against IMGT germline references using PyIR, a Python wrapper for IgBLAST v1.9. Any read was removed if the V/J assignment was weak (E-value above 1e-6), the CDR3 was missing, or the read contained stop codons, out-of-frame junctions, or ambiguous translated residues. V3J clonotypes were defined as sequences sharing an identical inferred V gene, J gene, and CDR3 amino acid sequence. Percentage overlap between repertoires was calculated by dividing the number of shared unique clonotypes by the size of the smaller repertoire. Richness of each repertoire was evaluated using RTK rarefaction, the Chao1 estimator, and Recon v2.1 estimates of unobserved clonotypes. OLGA was used to compute generation probabilities for all TCRbeta clonotypes that the gDNA method yielded from a handful of donors. TCRdb mirrors the immuneACCESS table, restricted to in-frame sequences. Some clones are absent from its copies; in checked studies, under half trace to an unresolved V gene, and the reason for the others is unknown. That table is the source of V, J and clone size, and D and trimming were worked out from the DNA. This sample holds almost 700,000 clones; 90% to 95% were observed only once. The biggest ten clones account for approximately 24% of the sample.

Remarks on this clone: Its antigen remains unidentified. Base qualities are not recorded, but no much larger clone differs from it by a single base.

The sequencing input was naive CD8+ T cells sorted from blood. This specimen's cell subset or site label, interpreted: CD45RA+CCR7+. The rearranged segments are TRBV4-2 and TRBJ2-7; TRBD2 lines up with 8 middle nucleotides. The TCR originated in a man in his thirties or forties in good health. The DNA sequence reads TGTGCCAGCAGCCAAGATTCTAGCGGGCCCTACGAGCAGTACTTC. This gives the protein CASSQDSSGPYEQYF.